The rows below give T cell receptor beta chains drawn from one sample of a study of cytomegalovirus exposure and HLA in healthy donors. Only in-frame clones appear in the TCRdb table, and some are missing; sequencing was by immunoSEQ multiplex PCR. The sample has about 190,000 clones; roughly 90% are singletons. Sequencing was carried out using PBMCs. All receptors come from a woman younger than 45 in good health and CMV-seronegative. Each CDR3 is given with its conserved first and last residue. The D gene is left open where the match is weak. Part of the rows lack a size; the others show once, few, many or a class for expanded clones.

>TRBJ2-2|15|.|.|TRBV6-5
CASSYGTGRTGELFF
TGTGCCAGCAGTTACGGAACAGGGCGCACCGGGGAGCTGTTTTTT
>TRBJ2-3|16|.|TRBD2|TRBV6-1
CASSETSGGFGDTQYF
TGTGCCAGCAGTGAGACTAGCGGGGGTTTTGGAGATACGCAGTATTTT
>TRBJ2-1|18|.|TRBD1|TRBV28
CASSLGTGRRGGYNEQFF
TGTGCCAGCAGCCTCGGGACAGGGCGAAGAGGGGGCTACAATGAGCAGTTCTTC
>TRBJ2-7|13|once|TRBD1|TRBV7-9
CASAGQGGYEQYF
TGTGCCAGCGCGGGACAGGGGGGTTACGAGCAGTACTTC
>TRBJ1-1|14|.|.|TRBV5-1
CASSQRQKNTEAFF
TGCGCCAGCAGCCAGAGACAGAAGAACACTGAAGCTTTCTTT
>TRBJ2-7|14|.|TRBD1|TRBV11-2
CASSFSRQGYEQYF
TGTGCCAGCAGCTTCTCCCGACAGGGCTACGAGCAGTACTTC
>TRBJ2-5|16|.|TRBD2|TRBV4-1
CASSRVLAGRGETQYF
TGCGCCAGCAGCCGAGTACTAGCGGGAAGGGGAGAGACCCAGTACTTC
>TRBJ1-4|14|.|TRBD1|TRBV5-1
CASSPGTVFEKLFF
TGCGCCAGCAGCCCCGGGACAGTGTTTGAAAAACTGTTTTTT
>TRBJ2-1|15|.|.|TRBV6-1
CASPIGGSSYNEQFF
TGTGCCAGTCCCATTGGAGGGAGCTCCTACAATGAGCAGTTCTTC
>TRBJ2-3|15|.|TRBD1|TRBV27
CATERDRDERDTQYF
TGTGCCACCGAGAGGGACAGGGACGAGAGAGATACGCAGTATTTT
>TRBJ1-1|12|.|TRBD1|TRBV19
CASSRTGSEAFF
TGTGCCAGTAGTAGGACAGGATCTGAAGCTTTCTTT
>TRBJ2-7|15|.|TRBD2|TRBV28
CASRTGTSGGYEQYF
TGTGCCAGCAGAACCGGGACTAGCGGGGGTTACGAGCAGTACTTC